The 28 T cell receptor beta chains listed next were all sequenced from one sample in a study of T-cell memory formation after mild COVID-19. TCRdb re-called the 5' RACE reads through MiXCR, storing one row per CDR3 protein. This sample has hundreds of thousands of distinct CDR3 sequences, with over 15% found just once. The sequenced sample was PBMCs or a T cell subset sorted from them (not recorded which). Source of these receptors: an adult woman who had mild COVID-19 (a few samples of this study predate the infection). Cell type and time point are not known.

This clonotype was observed a handful of times. The chain's CDR3 is CASSFALGAGGKTDTQYF. The CDR3 DNA reads TGTGCCAGCAGTTTCGCCCTAGGGGCGGGGGGGAAAACAGATACGCAGTATTTT. The chain links TRBV12-3 or TRBV12-4 to TRBJ2-3, with 9 bases fitting TRBD2. The CDR3 has 18 amino acids. The trim removed 3 bases at V and 3 bases at J, leaving 13 bases unmatched.

This clonotype was detected many times. The chain uses TRBV18 and TRBJ2-7; the D is unclear. Germline-derived CDR1 and CDR2 are KGHSH and LQKENI. Trimming removed 6 bases at V and 2 bases at J, with 14 bases between. This CDR3 is 14 amino acids long. The CDR3 DNA sequence: TGTGCCAGCTCGACTTACGTGGCTCCCTACGAGCAGTACTTC. It yields the protein CASSTYVAPYEQYF.

The V gene is TRBV6-5, the J gene TRBJ2-2; 11 bases fit TRBD2. The CDR3 spans 16 residues. The V gene's germline CDR1 is MNHEY and CDR2 SVGAGI. V shed 1 base, J shed 3 bases, and the junction held 1 base outside the gene matches. The CDR3 sequence: CASSYLTSGDTGELFF. The CDR3 coding sequence is TGTGCCAGCAGTTACTTGACTAGCGGGGACACCGGGGAGCTGTTTTTT.

This clonotype was recorded a few times. The chain has TRBV7-9 and TRBJ2-3; D not resolved. The germline V and J ends were trimmed by 1 base and 2 bases, with 13 bases remaining between them. CDR3 size: 16 residues. Germline lookup yields CDR1 SEHNR and CDR2 FQNEAQ (reference sequence). CDR3 nucleotide sequence: TGTGCCAGCAGCTTAGACTCAGAGAGACACACAGATACGCAGTATTTT. Protein: CASSLDSERHTDTQYF.

The rearrangement joins TRBV24-1 to TRBJ1-5; unclear D gene. V was clipped by 3 bases and J by 2 bases, with 13 bases between them. The CDR3 spans 16 residues. CDR1 KGHDR and CDR2 SFDVKD come from the germline V gene. Written as DNA, the CDR3 is TGTGCCACCAGTGATCCAAGTGGCGCGGGCAATCAGCCCCAGCATTTT. Its protein product is CATSDPSGAGNQPQHF.

This clonotype appeared a few times. The chain recombines TRBV5-1 with TRBJ2-7, with TRBD1 matching 11 bases. Trimming removed 5 bases from V and 3 bases from J; junction bases left unmatched: 10. The germline V gene encodes CDR1 SGHRS and CDR2 YFSETQ. This CDR3 has 16 residues. DNA for the CDR3: TGCGCCAGCAGACAGACCGGGACAGGGGGTTTCTACGAGCAGTACTTC. Amino acids: CASRQTGTGGFYEQYF.

This clonotype has just a few counts. This rearrangement joins TRBV20-1 to TRBJ2-5; TRBD2 matches at 14 bases. The CDR3 has 14 amino acids. Germline lookup yields CDR1 DFQATT and CDR2 SNEGSKA (reference sequence). The V gene end was trimmed by 6 bases and the J gene end by 5 bases; junction bases not matched to a gene: 5. This CDR3 is CSARLAGGRETQYF. The CDR3 DNA reads as TGCAGTGCCCGACTAGCGGGAGGGCGGGAGACCCAGTACTTC.

V is TRBV18 and J is TRBJ1-1; 7 positions agree with TRBD1. The V gene end was trimmed by 3 bases and the J gene end by 5 bases; junction bases not matched to a gene: 6. Germline loops: CDR1 KGHSH, CDR2 LQKENI. There are 14 residues in the CDR3. This chain's CDR3 is CASSPQGEGTEAFF. The CDR3 bases are TGTGCCAGCTCACCCCAGGGGGAGGGGACTGAAGCTTTCTTT.

This chain joins TRBV7-9 and TRBJ2-7; 9 nucleotides agree with TRBD2. V shed 5 bases and J 5 bases; nucleotides not matched to a gene: 10. The CDR3 is made up of 15 amino acids. Germline V gene lookup returns CDR1 SEHNR and CDR2 FQNEAQ (reference sequence). Here the CDR3 reads CASSTLAGALNEQYF. The CDR3 DNA sequence: TGTGCCAGCAGCACCTTAGCGGGAGCGCTTAACGAGCAGTACTTC.

This clonotype occurred a few times. J is TRBJ2-2 and V is TRBV4-1, with 7 bases lining up with TRBD1. CDR3 length equals 15 residues. Trimming cost V 6 bases and J 4 bases; bases outside gene matches: 8. CDR1 MGHRA and CDR2 YSYEKL come from the germline V gene. CDR3 protein: CASRLGGRGTGELFF. For the CDR3, the DNA is TGCGCCAGCAGGCTAGGGGGCCGAGGCACCGGGGAGCTGTTTTTT.

The CDR3 nucleotides are TGTGCCAGCAGTCCGGGACTCATGTCCTTGGGTTCACCCCTCCACTTT. Its protein product is CASSPGLMSLGSPLHF. This rearrangement joins TRBV12-3 or TRBV12-4 to TRBJ1-6; tentatively, D is TRBD1 (5 bases). Trimming removed 5 bases at V and 9 bases at J, with 20 bases between. The CDR3 runs 16 residues.

The rearrangement links TRBV7-9 to TRBJ2-5; 8 nucleotides agree with TRBD2. V trimming: 5 bases; J trimming: 5 bases; junction bases outside the gene matches: 13. Germline V gene sequence: CDR1 SEHNR, CDR2 FQNEAQ (reference sequence). This CDR3 region has 16 residues. Written as DNA, the CDR3 is TGTGCCAGCAGCGTCCGTGCAGCGGGGGCTGGGGAGACCCAGTACTTC. Its protein is CASSVRAAGAGETQYF.

The chain couples TRBV6-2 or TRBV6-3 to TRBJ1-5; unclear D gene. Germline V gene data show CDR1 as MNHEY and CDR2 as SVGEGT. V lost 7 bases and J 0 bases, leaving 13 bases between the germline ends. The CDR3 contains 15 residues. The CDR3 DNA reads TGTGCCAGCAAACTAAATGTGTTTAGCAATCAGCCCCAGCATTTT. It yields the protein CASKLNVFSNQPQHF.

This clonotype was counted at least ten times. V usage is TRBV12-3 or TRBV12-4 and J usage is TRBJ1-1, with unresolved D. The germline V and J ends were trimmed by 3 bases and 0 bases, with 8 bases remaining between them. The CDR3 is 14 amino acids. The CDR3: CASSLRPMNTEAFF. CDR3 sequence (DNA): TGTGCCAGCAGTTTGCGGCCTATGAACACTGAAGCTTTCTTT.

There are many counts of this clonotype. V and J are TRBV5-1 and TRBJ1-3, with D perhaps TRBD1 (5 bases). The CDR3 length is 13 residues. Trimming cost V 4 bases and J 4 bases, with 9 bases left between them. The V gene's germline CDR1 is SGHRS and CDR2 YFSETQ. The CDR3, as DNA: TGCGCCAGCAGCCTCGACAGCGGAAACACCATATATTTT. It encodes CASSLDSGNTIYF.

This clonotype was observed a handful of times. V is TRBV20-1 and J is TRBJ2-7, with 10 bases matching TRBD1. J lost 9 bases, V lost 1 base, and 12 bases had no gene match. This CDR3 contains 15 residues. From germline, CDR1 is DFQATT and CDR2 SNEGSKA (reference sequence). This chain's CDR3 is CSARGRQGAKFWQYF. CDR3 in DNA: TGCAGTGCTAGAGGCCGACAGGGGGCGAAATTTTGGCAGTACTTC.

This clonotype was seen more than once but under ten times. The chain links TRBV7-2 to TRBJ2-1; D is ambiguous. V shed 2 bases and J shed 6 bases, with 11 bases lying between them. CDR3 length equals 14 residues. Germline lookup yields CDR1 SGHTA and CDR2 FQGNSA. Here the CDR3 DNA reads TGTGCCAGCAGCTTATCCCCCGGACCCAATGAGCAGTTCTTC. Its translation is CASSLSPGPNEQFF.

The chain links TRBV9 to TRBJ2-3; no reliable D call. V dropped 0 bases and J dropped 6 bases, with 14 bases sitting between them. The germline gives CDR1 SGDLS, CDR2 YYNGEE. The CDR3 totals 15 residues. In DNA form, the CDR3 reads TGTGCCAGCAGCGTAGGAGGTATGGGTGGGGATACGCAGTATTTT. Its translation: CASSVGGMGGDTQYF.

This clonotype was detected only a few times. The chain uses TRBV20-1 and TRBJ2-4, with no clear D. Between the trimmed V and J ends, which lost 1 base and 3 bases, there was a span of 10 bases. The CDR3 spans 14 residues. The germline CDR1 and CDR2 sequences are DFQATT and SNEGSKA (reference sequence). CDR3 coding DNA: TGCAGTGCTAGAGTCGTTTCGAACAAAAACATTCAGTACTTC. Translation: CSARVVSNKNIQYF.

The chain recombines TRBV6-6 with TRBJ2-5; 8 nucleotides agree with TRBD1. Germline V gives CDR1 MNHNY, CDR2 SVGAGI (reference sequence). The V gene end was trimmed by 6 bases and the J gene end by 3 bases; junction bases not matched to a gene: 18. There are 18 residues in the CDR3. CDR3 in amino acids: CASRPGTGVAELEETQYF. The CDR3 bases are TGTGCCAGCAGACCCGGGACAGGAGTTGCCGAGTTAGAAGAGACCCAGTACTTC.

V and J are TRBV9 and TRBJ2-5; 8 bases are a match to TRBD2. This CDR3 contains 13 residues. Unmatched junction bases numbered 7, after V lost 5 bases and J lost 7 bases. Germline CDR1 reads SGDLS; CDR2 reads YYNGEE. CDR3 residues: CASSVLAVGTQYF. The CDR3 nucleotides are TGTGCCAGCAGTGTACTAGCGGTGGGGACCCAGTACTTC.

The chain joins TRBV7-3 to TRBJ2-5, with 8 bases identical to TRBD2. Trimming removed 3 bases from V and 2 bases from J; junction bases left unmatched: 8. Germline loops: CDR1 SGHTA, CDR2 FQGTGA. The CDR3 extends over 16 amino acids. CDR3: CASSLGLIAGQETQYF. The CDR3, as DNA: TGTGCCAGCAGCTTGGGACTAATAGCGGGGCAAGAGACCCAGTACTTC. Using reference TRBV7-3 and TRBJ2-5 for the parts outside the CDR3, the full variable domain is GAGVSQTPSNKVTEKGKYVELRCDPISGHTALYWYRQSLGQGPEFLIYFQGTGAADDSGLPNDRFFAVRPEGSVSTLKIQRTERGDSAVYLCASSLGLIAGQETQYFGPGTRLLVL.

The J gene is TRBJ1-4, the V gene TRBV29-1; no definite D call. The CDR3 extends over 12 amino acids. The germline V gene encodes CDR1 SQVTM and CDR2 ANQGSEA. V dropped 3 bases and J dropped 8 bases, with 10 bases sitting between them. The CDR3 DNA follows: TGCAGCGTTGAGGGCCCGGGGGAAAAACTGTTTTTT. The encoded protein is CSVEGPGEKLFF.

This clonotype occurred once. This chain uses TRBV20-1 with TRBJ2-1; D remains ambiguous. Trimming took 6 bases from V and 8 from J, leaving 17 bases between them. This CDR3 has 13 amino acids. The germline gives CDR1 DFQATT, CDR2 SNEGSKA (reference sequence). The CDR3: CSAADGLNYEQFF. The CDR3 DNA follows: TGCAGTGCCGCAGACGGTCTAAACTATGAGCAGTTCTTC.

V is TRBV7-3 and J is TRBJ1-1; D gene uncertain. Trimming removed 5 bases from V and 7 bases from J, with 14 bases in between. CDR1 and CDR2 from the germline V gene are SGHTA and FQGTGA. This CDR3 region has 13 residues. In DNA form, the CDR3 reads TGTGCCAGCAGCACTGGTGGATCCCTTGAAGCTTTCTTT. It encodes CASSTGGSLEAFF.

This chain links TRBV19 with TRBJ1-1; 8 positions agree with TRBD1. V trimming: 3 bases; J trimming: 1 base; junction bases outside the gene matches: 10. This CDR3 is 17 amino acids long. Germline CDR1 and CDR2: LNHDA and SQIVND (reference sequence). The CDR3 loop is CASSISGGIFKNTEAFF. As DNA, the CDR3 is TGTGCCAGTAGTATTTCAGGGGGCATATTTAAGAACACTGAAGCTTTCTTT.

The CDR3 reads CASSVGDSGSETQYF. CDR3 DNA sequence: TGTGCCAGCAGCGTAGGGGATAGCGGGAGTGAGACCCAGTACTTC. The chain links TRBV9 to TRBJ2-5, with 9 bases identical to TRBD2. The CDR3 is made up of 15 amino acids. J was trimmed by 5 bases and V by 0 bases; bases with no gene match: 5. Germline CDR1 reads SGDLS; CDR2 reads YYNGEE.

The rearrangement links TRBV7-6 to TRBJ1-1, with 7 positions matching TRBD1. Per the germline V gene, CDR1 is SGHVS and CDR2 is FNYEAQ. With 5 bases clipped from V and 0 bases from J, the junction kept 9 bases outside the gene matches. This CDR3 spans 16 amino acids. The chain's CDR3 is CASSTPGQLMNTEAFF. In DNA, the CDR3 is TGTGCCAGCAGCACCCCGGGACAGCTCATGAACACTGAAGCTTTCTTT.